The clone carrying this TCR beta chain was counted between two and nine times. Its antigen is not identified. The data stem from a study of shared clonotypes between healthy human individuals. The overall study: The donors, two women and a few men, were aged 18 to 49.

The study's findings and limits: Sampling was confined to blood; repertoires within tissues likely differ.

Replicate PCRs run on unsorted PBMC used 250 to 350 ng DNA, which was 25,000 to 30,000 T cell genomes. Method: immunoSEQ multiplex PCR; TCRdb's copy keeps in-frame clones and lacks some. The sample yields about 600,000 clones, about 80% seen once. Germline CDR1 is MNHEY and CDR2 is SMNVEV (reference sequence). V gave up 9 bases and J gave up 2 bases; unmatched junction bases: 1. The length of the CDR3 is 11 residues. Those who donated were healthy HIV-negative adults, with no recent acute infections or vaccinations reported. V is TRBV27 and J is TRBJ2-7; 7 nucleotides agree with TRBD1. This TCR came from a middle-aged woman in good health. Some clones in this sample may be carry-over from other donors' samples. The sample taken for sequencing was PBMCs. The chain's CDR3 is CASGQAYEQYF. Here the CDR3 DNA reads TGTGCCAGTGGACAGGCCTACGAGCAGTACTTC.